Each of the 28 T cell receptor beta chains below was sequenced from the same sample in a study of blood T cells in healthy people across ages. Through a sample-barcoded 5' primer and a J-beta primer mix, a second PCR was run for about 7 to 12 cycles. TCRdb fed the 5' RACE reads into MiXCR, producing one record per CDR3 protein. This sample has about 720,000 distinct CDR3 sequences, with approximately 21% found just once. Sequenced sample: blood. These receptors all stem from a man between 65 and 85 years old in good health.

CDR3 bases: TGTGCCAGCAGCTTAGCTGCCAGGGGGCGTACTGAAGCTTTCTTT. This codes for CASSLAARGRTEAFF. This rearrangement joins TRBV7-6 to TRBJ1-1, with 8 bases that match TRBD1. Germline assignment: CDR1 SGHVS and CDR2 FNYEAQ. The trim removed 0 bases at V and 5 bases at J, leaving 5 bases unmatched. The CDR3 has 15 amino acids. The variable domain in full, with the rest retrieved from reference TRBV7-6 and TRBJ1-1, is GAGVSQSPRYKVTKRGQDVALRCDPISGHVSLYWYRQALGQGPEFLTYFNYEAQQDKSGLPNDRFSAERPEGSISTLTIQRTEQRDSAMYRCASSLAARGRTEAFFGQGTRLTVV.

The CDR3 DNA is TGTGCCAGCAGCTTAGTTGGGGGGGCGCGGGATTCACCCCTCCACTTT. This sequence encodes CASSLVGGARDSPLHF. The chain employs TRBV7-8 and TRBJ1-6; maybe TRBD1 (6 bases). Germline V gives CDR1 SGHVS, CDR2 FQNEAQ. This CDR3 comprises 16 residues. V dropped 1 base and J dropped 8 bases, with 15 bases sitting between them.

This rearrangement joins TRBV20-1 to TRBJ2-5, with D perhaps TRBD1 (5 bases). The CDR3 has 10 residues. CDR1 is DFQATT, CDR2 SNEGSKA, per germline (reference sequence). V was cut by 6 bases and J by 5 bases, with 7 bases left in between. The DNA for the CDR3 is TGCAGTGCCAAGGGGGAGACCCAGTACTTC. Residues: CSAKGETQYF.

A single count supports this clonotype. V gene TRBV20-1 combines with J gene TRBJ2-3, with TRBD2 matching 11 bases. Trimming took 3 bases from V and 4 from J; bases not matched to a gene: 3. Germline loops: CDR1 DFQATT, CDR2 SNEGSKA (reference sequence). This CDR3 is 14 amino acids long. CDR3 sequence (DNA): TGCAGTGCTAGTACGGGACTAGCGGCAGATACGCAGTATTTT. This translates into CSASTGLAADTQYF.

There are a few counts of this clonotype. The genes are TRBV6-5 and TRBJ1-5; D unclear. Germline loops: CDR1 MNHEY, CDR2 SVGAGI. This CDR3 region has 13 residues. V was pared by 5 bases and J by 4 bases, with 9 bases between. Here the CDR3 DNA reads TGTGCCAGCAGTCGACGGGAGAATCAGCCCCAGCATTTT. The encoded protein is CASSRRENQPQHF.

The V gene is TRBV5-1, the J gene TRBJ2-5, with no clear D. The J call is doubtful: the DNA matches TRBJ2-7 better. CDR1 and CDR2 (germline): SGHRS, YFSETQ. CDR3 size: 14 residues. The CDR3 protein is CASSLDGGYGEQYV. In nucleotides, the CDR3 is TGCGCCAGCAGCTTGGATGGCGGATACGGCGAGCAGTACGTC.

The gene calls are TRBV6-6 and TRBJ1-2; 7 bases map to TRBD1. The CDR3 loop spans 14 amino acids. Germline CDR1 is MNHNY and CDR2 is SVGAGI (reference sequence). J lost 7 bases, V lost 9 bases, and 14 bases had no gene match. This chain's CDR3 is CASRTTGTASGYTF. CDR3 DNA sequence: TGTGCCAGTAGAACTACCGGGACAGCTTCTGGCTACACCTTC.

The chain carries TRBV20-1 and TRBJ2-3; 7 bases map to TRBD1. Looked up from germline, CDR1 is DFQATT and CDR2 is SNEGSKA (reference sequence). V lost 5 bases to trimming and J lost 2 bases; unmatched junction nucleotides: 4. The CDR3 has 13 amino acids. Written as DNA, the CDR3 is TGCAGTGCTTCAGACAGGGCCACAGATACGCAGTATTTT. It codes for CSASDRATDTQYF.

A few counts support this clonotype. The chain employs TRBV15 and TRBJ1-1; D perhaps matches TRBD1 (6 bases). Germline assignment: CDR1 LNHNV and CDR2 YYDKDF (reference sequence). Trimming left V 3 bases short and J 1 base short, with 12 bases between. The CDR3 spans 15 residues. The CDR3 sequence: CATSSWGRGNTEAFF. For the CDR3, the DNA is TGTGCCACCAGCAGTTGGGGGCGTGGGAACACTGAAGCTTTCTTT.

This clonotype was counted between two and nine times. This sequence joins TRBV25-1 and TRBJ2-5; D not certain. The CDR3 runs 13 residues. Germline loops: CDR1 MGHDK, CDR2 SYGVNS. V shed 5 bases and J shed 7 bases, with 14 bases lying between them. The CDR3 loop is CASSPAAIGTQYF. The CDR3 DNA follows: TGTGCCAGCAGTCCCGCGGCGATAGGGACCCAGTACTTC.

The chain couples TRBV27 to TRBJ2-7; TRBD1 might be the D (6 bases). The CDR3 runs 16 residues. CDR1 is MNHEY, CDR2 SMNVEV, per germline (reference sequence). The V gene lost 5 bases and the J gene lost 7 bases, with 24 bases spanning the gap. The CDR3 nucleotides are TGTGCCAGCAGTAAATCTTCCGGGACACCCCCGAAGGAGCAGTACTTC. This codes for CASSKSSGTPPKEQYF.

This clonotype was counted only a few times. The genes are TRBV20-1 and TRBJ2-5; D remains ambiguous. Between the trimmed V and J ends, which lost 1 base and 5 bases, there was a span of 11 bases. The germline gives CDR1 DFQATT, CDR2 SNEGSKA (reference sequence). The CDR3 contains 13 residues. The CDR3 DNA follows: TGCAGTGCTAGAGGGTGGGGTGGCGAGACCCAGTACTTC. Amino acid sequence: CSARGWGGETQYF.

V is TRBV29-1 and J is TRBJ2-1, with 11 bases that match TRBD2. The CDR3 length is 13 residues. Per germline, CDR1 SQVTM and CDR2 ANQGSEA. Trimming removed 4 bases from V and 7 bases from J; junction bases left unmatched: 3. CDR3 sequence (DNA): TGCAGCGTTGGGGCTAGCGGGGGGAATGAGCAGTTCTTC. The encoded protein is CSVGASGGNEQFF.

The chain uses TRBV24-1 and TRBJ2-1; TRBD2 matches 8 bases. There are 16 residues in the CDR3. Germline V gives CDR1 KGHDR, CDR2 SFDVKD. J lost 6 bases, V lost 0 bases, and 6 bases had no gene match. CDR3 amino acids: CATSDLGRGARNEQFF. CDR3 in DNA: TGTGCCACCAGTGATTTGGGGCGGGGGGCCCGCAATGAGCAGTTCTTC.

This CDR3 is CSAGRGLESNEQFF. The CDR3 DNA follows: TGCAGTGCAGGCCGGGGGCTTGAGTCCAATGAGCAGTTCTTC. J is TRBJ2-1 and V is TRBV20-1; D tentatively reads TRBD1 or TRBD2 (6 bases each). V dropped 6 bases and J dropped 6 bases, with 18 bases sitting between them. Germline V CDR1 and CDR2: DFQATT, SNEGSKA (reference sequence). The CDR3 is made up of 14 amino acids.

The sample holds many counts of this clonotype. J is TRBJ2-7 and V is TRBV18, with D possibly called TRBD1 or TRBD2 (5 bases each). This CDR3 is 15 amino acids long. Between the trimmed V and J ends, which lost 6 bases and 1 base, there was a span of 16 bases. Per the germline V gene, CDR1 is KGHSH and CDR2 is LQKENI. The CDR3 here is CASSLLGTVSYEQYF. CDR3 nucleotide sequence: TGTGCCAGCTCTCTCTTGGGGACGGTATCCTACGAGCAGTACTTC.

The table lists this clonotype with a few counts. One junction end disagrees with the germline gene, perhaps due to a read error. The chain recombines TRBV6-2 or TRBV6-3 with TRBJ2-1; 13 positions agree with TRBD2. The DNA end favors TRBJ2-5, so the J call may be wrong. The CDR3 runs to 18 residues. Germline CDR1 reads MNHEY; CDR2 reads SVGEGT. The CDR3, as DNA: TGTGCCAGCAGTTATTCCCGGACTAGCGGGAGTTCCCAAGGGACCCAGTACTTC. Amino acid sequence: CASSYSRTSGSSQGTQYF.

The rearrangement joins TRBV28 to TRBJ2-5; tentatively, D is TRBD1 or TRBD2 (5 bases each). The DNA end is more similar to TRBJ2-7, so the J call may be wrong. This CDR3 has 15 residues. Germline-derived CDR1 and CDR2 are MDHEN and SYDVKM. This chain's CDR3 is CASSFGGYMWDEQYF. The CDR3 nucleotides read TGTGCCAGCAGTTTTGGGGGATACATGTGGGACGAGCAGTACTTC.

Only a few counts were recorded for this clonotype. A read error may produce the germline difference seen at one junction end. J is TRBJ1-2 and V is TRBV18; no firm D call. CDR1 KGHSH and CDR2 LQKENI come from the germline V gene. This CDR3 has 15 residues. CDR3 coding DNA: TGTGCCAGCCCACCAGATTACAGCTCTAACTATGGCTACACCTTC. Translating gives CASPPDYSSNYGYTF.

This chain links TRBV19 with TRBJ1-1; 10 bases are a match to TRBD1. Germline V gene lookup returns CDR1 LNHDA and CDR2 SQIVND (reference sequence). V shed 6 bases, J shed 4 bases, and the junction held 8 bases outside the gene matches. There are 15 residues in the CDR3. The CDR3 DNA reads TGTGCCAGTAGAACGGGACAGGGGTCGTTCACTGAAGCTTTCTTT. It codes for CASRTGQGSFTEAFF.

V and J are TRBV4-1 and TRBJ1-3; no firm D call. The V end lost 0 bases, the J end lost 2 bases, and 11 bases lay between the germline ends. CDR3 size: 16 residues. The germline V gene encodes CDR1 MGHRA and CDR2 YSYEKL. The CDR3: CASSQEIRVPGNTIYF. The CDR3, as DNA: TGCGCCAGCAGCCAAGAAATTAGAGTCCCTGGAAACACCATATATTTT.

The chain combines TRBV12-3 or TRBV12-4 with TRBJ2-7, with D hard to call. This CDR3 comprises 13 residues. V dropped 6 bases and J dropped 2 bases, with 11 bases sitting between them. CDR3 residues: CASSLGGTYEQYV. The CDR3 region has the DNA TGTGCCAGCAGCTTGGGCGGAACCTACGAGCAGTACGTC.

The rearrangement joins TRBV7-2 to TRBJ2-1; perhaps TRBD2 as D (6 bases). The end of the DNA fits TRBJ2-7 better, so the J call may be wrong. Germline CDR1 reads SGHTA; CDR2 reads FQGNSA. The CDR3 contains 14 residues. In DNA form, the CDR3 reads TGTGCCAGCAGCTTGGAGGGTTTAAGGGGCGAGCAGTACGTC. Protein sequence: CASSLEGLRGEQYV.

CDR3: CASSLVFHPGSYNEQFF. In DNA, the CDR3 is TGTGCCAGCAGCTTAGTTTTCCACCCTGGCTCCTACAATGAGCAGTTCTTC. This chain connects TRBV7-2 to TRBJ2-1; the D is unclear. The CDR3 loop spans 17 amino acids. Germline CDR1 is SGHTA and CDR2 is FQGNSA. V was trimmed by 1 base and J by 0 bases, leaving 13 bases between them. The full variable domain, completed using reference TRBV7-2 and TRBJ2-1, is GAGVSQSPSNKVTEKGKDVELRCDPISGHTALYWYRQSLGQGLEFLIYFQGNSAPDKSGLPSDRFSAERTGGSVSTLTIQRTQQEDSAVYLCASSLVFHPGSYNEQFFGPGTRLTVL.

The chain combines TRBV7-9 with TRBJ1-2; 7 positions agree with TRBD1. This CDR3 comprises 14 residues. CDR1 is SEHNR and CDR2 is FQNEAQ in the germline V gene (reference sequence). After removal of 6 bases from V and 0 bases from J, the junction contained 4 bases not matched to a gene. CDR3 sequence reads: CASRFGTANYGYTF. CDR3 in DNA: TGTGCCAGCAGGTTCGGGACAGCTAACTATGGCTACACCTTC.

This clonotype has a handful of counts. This chain links TRBV5-1 with TRBJ2-7; D call uncertain. Trimming cost V 3 bases and J 0 bases, with 16 bases left between them. Germline-derived CDR1 and CDR2 are SGHRS and YFSETQ. The CDR3 spans 16 residues. The CDR3 DNA follows: TGCGCCAGCAGCTCCCGAGACTCTGGTTACTCCTACGAGCAGTACTTC. Protein product: CASSSRDSGYSYEQYF.

The V call is TRBV6-2 or TRBV6-3, the J call TRBJ2-5; 11 nucleotides line up with TRBD2. There are 15 residues in the CDR3. V lost 4 bases, J lost 5 bases, and 6 bases stayed unmatched. CDR1 and CDR2 (germline): MNHEY, SVGEGT. Here the CDR3 reads CASSFTSGRDETQYF. The CDR3 DNA reads as TGTGCCAGCAGTTTCACTAGCGGGAGAGACGAGACCCAGTACTTC.

V and J are TRBV20-1 and TRBJ1-5; tentatively, D is TRBD1 (5 bases). Germline CDR1 is DFQATT and CDR2 is SNEGSKA (reference sequence). V lost 0 bases, J lost 7 bases, and 13 bases lay in between. The CDR3 contains 14 residues. This CDR3 is CSAREGSEGQPQHF. CDR3 nucleotides: TGCAGTGCTAGAGAGGGGTCAGAGGGGCAGCCCCAGCATTTT.